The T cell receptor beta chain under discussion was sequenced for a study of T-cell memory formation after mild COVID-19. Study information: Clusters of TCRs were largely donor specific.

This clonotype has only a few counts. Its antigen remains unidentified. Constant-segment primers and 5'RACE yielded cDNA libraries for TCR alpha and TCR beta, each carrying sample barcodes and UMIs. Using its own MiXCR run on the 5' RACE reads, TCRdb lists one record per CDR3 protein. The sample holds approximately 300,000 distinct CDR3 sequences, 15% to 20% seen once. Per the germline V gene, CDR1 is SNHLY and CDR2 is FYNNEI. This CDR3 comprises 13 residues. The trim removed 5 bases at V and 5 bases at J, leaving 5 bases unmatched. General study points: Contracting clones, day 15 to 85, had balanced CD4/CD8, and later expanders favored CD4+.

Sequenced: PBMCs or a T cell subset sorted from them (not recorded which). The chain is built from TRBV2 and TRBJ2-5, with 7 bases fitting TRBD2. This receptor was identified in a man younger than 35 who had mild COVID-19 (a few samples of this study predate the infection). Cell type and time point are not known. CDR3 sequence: CASSPGRFETQYF. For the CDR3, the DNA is TGTGCCAGCAGTCCCGGGAGGTTCGAGACCCAGTACTTC.